This T cell receptor (beta chain) was sequenced during a study of cytomegalovirus exposure and HLA in healthy donors. Overall study results and limits: A few V segments could not be told apart, such as TRBV6-2 and TRBV6-3, and were left out.

Both 60 Vbeta primers and 13 Jbeta primers went into the PCR. Clones were sequenced by immunoSEQ multiplex PCR, and TCRdb holds only the in-frame ones, with some missing. The sample contains 150,000 to 200,000 clones, about two thirds of which appear only once. In germline, CDR1 is SNHLY, CDR2 FYNNEI. The CDR3 has 13 residues. V gave up 3 bases and J gave up 0 bases, with 5 bases separating them. The table lists this clone with a few counts. Its target is unknown. The V and J genes are TRBV2 and TRBJ1-1, with no clear D. Material: PBMCs. The receptor comes from a human donor in good health. The CDR3, as DNA: TGTGCCAGCAGTGACAGTTTGAACACTGAAGCTTTCTTT. It encodes CASSDSLNTEAFF.